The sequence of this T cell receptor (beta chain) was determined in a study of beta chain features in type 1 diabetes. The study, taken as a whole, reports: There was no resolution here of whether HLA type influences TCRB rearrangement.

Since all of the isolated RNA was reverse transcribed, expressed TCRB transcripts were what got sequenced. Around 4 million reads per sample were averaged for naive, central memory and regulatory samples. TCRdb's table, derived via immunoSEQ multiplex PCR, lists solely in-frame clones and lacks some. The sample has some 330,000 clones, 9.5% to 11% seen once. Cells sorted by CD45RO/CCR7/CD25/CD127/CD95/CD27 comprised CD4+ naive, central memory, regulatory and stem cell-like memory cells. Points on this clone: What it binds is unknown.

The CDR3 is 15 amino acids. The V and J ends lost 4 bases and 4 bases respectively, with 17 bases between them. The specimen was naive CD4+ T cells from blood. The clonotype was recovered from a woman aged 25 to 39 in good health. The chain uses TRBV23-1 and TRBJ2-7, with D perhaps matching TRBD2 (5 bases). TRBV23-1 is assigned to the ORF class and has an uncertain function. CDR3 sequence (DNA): TGCGCCAGCAGTCTTATCGGGGATTCGCGGTACGAGCAGTACTTC. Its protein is CASSLIGDSRYEQYF.